The clone carrying this T cell receptor (beta chain) was counted a single time. Constant-region priming of 500 ng total RNA yielded TCR beta cDNA. Slightly modified ARM-PCR, run as three nested multiplex PCR rounds, produced the TCR beta libraries. TRBV1-TRBV30 forward primers paired with a C-beta reverse primer were used in the first two PCR rounds, which ran roughly 11 cycles each. TCRdb reprocessed the multiplex PCR reads with MiXCR, giving one entry per CDR3 protein. The sample gives around 25,000 distinct CDR3 sequences, about three quarters of which show up once; under 55% is in the top ten. V gave up 7 bases and J gave up 0 bases; unmatched junction bases: 9. The CDR3 extends over 16 amino acids. Germline CDR1 and CDR2: MNHNY and SVGAGI (reference sequence). This entry is derived from a study of tumor-infiltrating lymphocytes in primary liver carcinoma. Unsorted bulk tissue, about 17-33 mg of it, served as the source for co-extraction of RNA and DNA.

This chain links TRBV6-6 with TRBJ1-5, with TRBD1 matching 7 bases. Sequenced material: liver tumor tissue from sampling region 3. Subset in this sample: tumor region T3, left-lateral pole. This clonotype was sampled from a man aged 35-49 years with primary liver carcinoma and hepatitis B virus infection. The CDR3 DNA reads as TGTGCCAGCATGACGGGGACAGTCTATAGCAATCAGCCCCAGCATTTT. The encoded protein is CASMTGTVYSNQPQHF.